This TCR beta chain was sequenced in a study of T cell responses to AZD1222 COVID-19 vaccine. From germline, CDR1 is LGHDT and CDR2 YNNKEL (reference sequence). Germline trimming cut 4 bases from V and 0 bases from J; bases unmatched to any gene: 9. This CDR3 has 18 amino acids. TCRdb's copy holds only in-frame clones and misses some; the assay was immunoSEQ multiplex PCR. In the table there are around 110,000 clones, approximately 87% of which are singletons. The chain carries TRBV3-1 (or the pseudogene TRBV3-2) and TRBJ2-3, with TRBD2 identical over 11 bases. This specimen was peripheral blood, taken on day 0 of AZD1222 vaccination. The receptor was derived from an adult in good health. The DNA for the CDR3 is TGTGCCAGCAGCCGCGGGACTAGCGGTATTACTAGCACAGATACGCAGTATTTT. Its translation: CASSRGTSGITSTDTQYF.